These T cell receptor beta chains were read from a single sample in a study of regulatory T cells in long-lasting Graves disease. TCRdb ran MiXCR on the multiplex PCR reads and lists one entry per CDR3 protein. The sample shows roughly 470,000 distinct CDR3 sequences, less than 25% of them seen only once. This specimen consisted of peripheral blood mononuclear cells (PBMCs), obtained when the disease was refractory, from a patient treated with antithyroid drugs. The receptors stem from a female donor with Graves disease. CDR3s include the opening cysteine and the closing phenylalanine or tryptophan. The D gene is left open where the match is weak. Some rows have no size entry. The others give once, few or many, or a class for an expanded clone.

cdr3_nt cdr3_aa clone_size v_call cdr3_length d_call j_call
TGTGCCAGCAGCGTAGGGGGGAGCAGGACCGGGGAGCTGTTTTTT CASSVGGSRTGELFF NA TRBV9 15 NA TRBJ2-2
TGTGCCAGCAGTTTCAAAGGGGGGGGGAACACCGGGGAGCTGTTTTTT CASSFKGGGNTGELFF few TRBV27 16 NA TRBJ2-2
TGTGCCAGCAGACTCGACAGGCAGTGGGAGACCCAGTACTTC CASRLDRQWETQYF many TRBV7-2 14 NA TRBJ2-5
TGTGCCAGCACCAGCCTAACGGAAAGCTACGAGCAGTACTTC CASTSLTESYEQYF NA TRBV6-1 14 NA TRBJ2-7
TGTGCCACCAGTGAATTTCCAGGGTGGAATCAGCCCCAGCATTTT CATSEFPGWNQPQHF NA TRBV24-1 15 NA TRBJ1-5
TGTGCCTGGAGTGTACTGCAGGGGGCTGCAGAGACCCAGTACTTC CAWSVLQGAAETQYF NA TRBV30 15 TRBD1 TRBJ2-5
TGTGCCAGCAGCCTATGGCGACTCGCCTCCTACGAGCAGTACTTC CASSLWRLASYEQYF few TRBV27 15 NA TRBJ2-7
TGTGCCAGCAGCTTGGGGACTTTCCAAGAGACCCAGTACTTC CASSLGTFQETQYF many TRBV7-2 14 NA TRBJ2-5
TGTGCCAGCACCCAGATGCGACAGGGACGAGGCACTGAAGCTTTCTTT CASTQMRQGRGTEAFF few TRBV28 16 TRBD1 TRBJ1-1
TGTACCAGCAGTACCCCTAGCGGGAATATCGGGGAGCTGTTTTTT CTSSTPSGNIGELFF NA TRBV27 15 TRBD2 TRBJ2-2
TGTGCCAGCAGTTCGATCCCGAGAGATCAGCCCCAGCATTTT CASSSIPRDQPQHF many TRBV28 14 NA TRBJ1-5
TGTGCCAGCAGTTTGGCGGCGGGAATCAACCCCGAGCAGTACTTC CASSLAAGINPEQYF many TRBV28 15 NA TRBJ2-7
TGTGCCAGCAGCGTAGGCACAGGAAGGAACACTGAAGCTTTCTTT CASSVGTGRNTEAFF NA TRBV9 15 NA TRBJ1-1
TGTGCCAGCAGTTCTACTTGGACAGGGGAGGGCGGCAATCAGCCCCAGCATTTT CASSSTWTGEGGNQPQHF many TRBV28 18 TRBD1 TRBJ1-5
TGTGCCAGCAGCTTGGCCCGGACAGGACACTACACCTTC CASSLARTGHYTF NA TRBV5-6 13 TRBD1 TRBJ1-2
TGTGCCAGCAGCCCACGGATCAGGGGGACAGATACGCAGTATTTT CASSPRIRGTDTQYF NA TRBV11-3 15 TRBD1 TRBJ2-3
TGTGCCAGCAGTTTTATATATCCAGTAGCCAAAAACATTCAGTACTTC CASSFIYPVAKNIQYF many TRBV28 16 NA TRBJ2-4
TGTGCCAGCAGAAGTAGCGGTGCCTCCTACAATGAGCAGTTCTTC CASRSSGASYNEQFF NA TRBV28 15 NA TRBJ2-1
TGTGCCAGCAGCCAAGGTCCTAGCGTCCTTGCGGAGACCCAGTACTTC CASSQGPSVLAETQYF many TRBV3-1 16 NA TRBJ2-5
TGTGCCAGCGTGGGGCTAGCGGGAGGGCGGGAGACCCAGTACTTC CASVGLAGGRETQYF many TRBV12-3/TRBV12-4 15 TRBD2 TRBJ2-5
TGTGCCAGCAGTTACTTCTGGCTAGCGCAGAACACCGGGGAGCTGTTTTTT CASSYFWLAQNTGELFF many TRBV6-5 17 NA TRBJ2-2
TGTGCCAGCAGCTCGGGACCTCGGCGGGAGCAGTACTTC CASSSGPRREQYF many TRBV7-3 13 NA TRBJ2-7
TGTGCCAGCAGCCCTACGGTCTCTCAGGGCACTGAAGCTTTCTTT CASSPTVSQGTEAFF NA TRBV11-1 15 NA TRBJ1-1
TGCAGTGCTAGGCAGACTGCAGCATGGGAGACCCAGTACTTC CSARQTAAWETQYF many TRBV20-1 14 NA TRBJ2-5
TGTGCCAGCACCACCTCATCCAGGATTCGGCCCCAGCATTTT CASTTSSRIRPQHF many TRBV28 14 NA TRBJ1-5
TGTGCCGGTAGCAGCTCTGGGGCCAACGTCCTGACTTTC CAGSSSGANVLTF few TRBV6-2/TRBV6-3 13 NA TRBJ2-6
TGCAGTGCTAGATTTCTCGGCAGGGCAGTTAGAAATGAGCAGTTCTTC CSARFLGRAVRNEQFF few TRBV20-1 16 NA TRBJ2-1
TGTGCCAGCAGCTTACCGAAGACTAGCGGATCCTACGAGCAGTACTTC CASSLPKTSGSYEQYF many TRBV7-9 16 TRBD2 TRBJ2-7
TGTGCCAGCACCGGAAGGGGACAGGGGGTCGAGCAGTACTTC CASTGRGQGVEQYF many TRBV12-3/TRBV12-4 14 TRBD1 TRBJ2-7
TGTGCCACCAGCACTCTAAACATGGGGACGAACATTCAGTACTTC CATSTLNMGTNIQYF few TRBV15 15 NA TRBJ2-4
TGTGCCAGCAGCGTAAGCGGGGGAAAGAACACTGAAGCTTTCTTT CASSVSGGKNTEAFF NA TRBV9 15 NA TRBJ1-1
TGTGCCAGCACCATTCTACAGGGGAGAAACACTGAAGCTTTCTTT CASTILQGRNTEAFF many TRBV27 15 TRBD1 TRBJ1-1